A single sample gave rise to the 7 T cell receptor beta chains below, sequenced in a study of T cell repertoires in cytomegalovirus infection. Their specific antigens are unknown. TCRdb passed the reads through MiXCR, listing each CDR3 protein once. The sample lists roughly 500,000 distinct CDR3 sequences, 40% to 50% seen once, with 35% to 50% in the top ten. The source material was cultured PBMCs, sampled from culture after CMV antigen stimulation. These TCRs come from a human donor in good health (CMV status not recorded). Some clones in this sample may be carry-over from other donors' samples.

This chain links TRBV29-1 with TRBJ2-3; D may match TRBD1 or TRBD2 (5 bases each). V gave up 6 bases and J gave up 0 bases, with 13 bases separating them. Germline V gene data show CDR1 as SQVTM and CDR2 as ANQGSEA. The CDR3 sequence is 14 residues long. This CDR3 reads CSVDGTESTDTQYF. CDR3 in DNA: TGCAGCGTGGACGGGACGGAGAGCACAGATACGCAGTATTTT.

This clonotype was picked up a small number of times. The chain is built from TRBV7-2 and TRBJ1-4; TRBD1 aligns across 10 bases. Per germline, CDR1 SGHTA and CDR2 FQGNSA. The CDR3 has 15 amino acids. V lost 5 bases, J lost 8 bases, and 8 bases stayed unmatched. CDR3 DNA sequence: TGTGCCAGCAGCCCGACCGGGACAGGGGACGAAAAACTGTTTTTT. Translation gives CASSPTGTGDEKLFF.

This rearrangement joins TRBV7-4 to TRBJ1-1; D gene ambiguous. V lost 6 bases, J lost 3 bases, and 11 bases lay in between. Germline V gene lookup returns CDR1 SGHVT and CDR2 SQSDAQ. The CDR3 length is 13 residues. The DNA for the CDR3 is TGTGCCAGCAGGGCCGGGCGGTACACTGAAGCTTTCTTT. This sequence encodes CASRAGRYTEAFF.

This chain uses TRBV27 with TRBJ1-5; D perhaps matches TRBD1 (6 bases). The CDR3 spans 18 residues. Looked up from germline, CDR1 is MNHEY and CDR2 is SMNVEV (reference sequence). Deletions cut 0 bases from V and 1 base from J, with 16 bases between. Here the CDR3 reads CASSLSFGGRWSNQPQHF. CDR3 DNA: TGTGCCAGCAGTTTATCGTTCGGGGGCCGGTGGAGCAATCAGCCCCAGCATTTT.

The chain recombines TRBV12-3 or TRBV12-4 with TRBJ2-3; TRBD2 matches 9 bases. Losses at the gene ends were 5 bases for V and 5 bases for J; bases not matched to a gene: 8. The length of the CDR3 is 15 residues. CDR3 residues: CASSELSGRKDTQYF. The CDR3 region has the DNA TGTGCCAGCAGTGAACTAAGCGGGAGGAAAGATACGCAGTATTTT.

The genes are TRBV6-2 or TRBV6-3 and TRBJ2-3; D not resolved. In germline, CDR1 is MNHEY, CDR2 SVGEGT. Trimming removed 2 bases from V and 3 bases from J, with 9 bases in between. The CDR3 totals 14 residues. The CDR3 spells CASSYPDWTDTQYF. The CDR3 DNA reads TGTGCCAGCAGTTACCCCGATTGGACAGATACGCAGTATTTT.

The rearrangement links TRBV25-1 to TRBJ1-4; D unresolved. Germline loops: CDR1 MGHDK, CDR2 SYGVNS. The CDR3 totals 15 residues. The V end lost 4 bases, the J end lost 8 bases, and 17 bases lay between the germline ends. In nucleotides, the CDR3 is TGTGCCAGCAGTGGGATTGGGATTCGGCCGGAAAAACTGTTTTTT. Translated, it gives CASSGIGIRPEKLFF.